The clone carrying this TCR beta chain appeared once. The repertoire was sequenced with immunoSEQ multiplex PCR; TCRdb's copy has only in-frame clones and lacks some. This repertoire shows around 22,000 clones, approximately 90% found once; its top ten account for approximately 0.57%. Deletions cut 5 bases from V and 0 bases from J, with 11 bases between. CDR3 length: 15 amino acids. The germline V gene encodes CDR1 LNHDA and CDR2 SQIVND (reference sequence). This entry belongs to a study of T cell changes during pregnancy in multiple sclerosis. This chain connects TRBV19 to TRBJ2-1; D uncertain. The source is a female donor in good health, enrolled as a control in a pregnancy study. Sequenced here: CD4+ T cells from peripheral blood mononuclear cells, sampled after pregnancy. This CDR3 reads CASSSRSGSYNEQFF. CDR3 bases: TGTGCCAGTAGTTCTCGGTCGGGCTCCTACAATGAGCAGTTCTTC.